The next 14 T cell receptor beta chains were all read from a single sample in a study of CD8 T cells in Susac syndrome. Reverse transcription used about 0.5 to 1 ug RNA and random hexamers. MiXCR was run by TCRdb on the immunoSEQ multiplex PCR reads, yielding one entry per CDR3 protein. The sample holds 150,000 to 200,000 distinct CDR3 sequences, about 95% seen once. The sample taken for sequencing was CD4+ T cells from PBMCs. Receptors originate from a human donor in good health.

This chain links TRBV3-1 with TRBJ1-5, with D possibly TRBD1 on 6 matching bases. Germline V gene lookup returns CDR1 LGHDT and CDR2 YNNKEL (reference sequence). The CDR3 totals 15 residues. With 1 base removed from V and 3 bases from J, the gap between germline ends came to 10 bases. In DNA form, the CDR3 reads TGTGCCAGCAGCCAAGGGAGGGGGTTCAATCAGCCCCAGCATTTT. Its protein is CASSQGRGFNQPQHF.

The gene calls are TRBV27 and TRBJ1-1, with D unclear. The germline V gene encodes CDR1 MNHEY and CDR2 SMNVEV (reference sequence). CDR3 size: 14 residues. The germline V and J ends were trimmed by 4 bases and 5 bases, with 14 bases remaining between them. The CDR3 DNA is TGTGCCAGCAGTTGGAGAGGGAAGGTAACTGAAGCTTTCTTT. Translating gives CASSWRGKVTEAFF.

The chain carries TRBV23-1 and TRBJ2-5, with TRBD1 matching 10 bases. TRBV23-1 belongs to the ORF category, with a function that is uncertain. This CDR3 contains 14 residues. V shed 11 bases and J 5 bases; nucleotides not matched to a gene: 11. The DNA for the CDR3 is TGCGCCGGCAAGGGGACAGGGGTAGGGGAGACCCAGTACTTC. Translated: CAGKGTGVGETQYF.

The rearrangement uses TRBV29-1 and TRBJ2-3; 13 bases map to TRBD2. Unmatched junction bases numbered 8, after V lost 5 bases and J lost 0 bases. The CDR3 extends over 17 amino acids. CDR1 and CDR2 from the germline V gene are SQVTM and ANQGSEA. CDR3 loop: CSVFGLAGALSTDTQYF. CDR3 nucleotides: TGCAGCGTTTTCGGACTAGCGGGAGCTCTTAGCACAGATACGCAGTATTTT.

The CDR3 protein is CATSDYGRRSTDTQYF. In DNA form, the CDR3 reads TGTGCCACCAGTGATTATGGCCGACGCTCCACAGATACGCAGTATTTT. The V gene is TRBV24-1, the J gene TRBJ2-3; D is unresolved. The V gene's germline CDR1 is KGHDR and CDR2 SFDVKD. The V and J ends lost 2 bases and 2 bases respectively, with 13 bases between them. The CDR3 has 16 amino acids.

The J gene is TRBJ2-1, the V gene TRBV4-2; 9 bases agree with TRBD2. Per germline, CDR1 LGHNA and CDR2 YNFKEQ. The CDR3 runs 16 residues. V dropped 1 base and J dropped 4; count of bases not matched to a gene: 5. For the CDR3, the DNA is TGTGCCAGCAGCCAAGGGGCGGGACTAGCTTACAATGAGCAGTTCTTC. Translating it yields CASSQGAGLAYNEQFF.

The rearrangement uses TRBV24-1 and TRBJ2-3; 9 bases match TRBD2. The germline V gene encodes CDR1 KGHDR and CDR2 SFDVKD. With 1 base clipped from V and 4 bases from J, the junction kept 5 bases outside the gene matches. CDR3 length: 16 amino acids. The CDR3, as DNA: TGTGCCACCAGTGATTTCCTGGCGGGAGGGGCAGATACGCAGTATTTT. Residues: CATSDFLAGGADTQYF.

The chain joins TRBV30 to TRBJ2-1; no definite D call. The V gene lost 4 bases and the J gene lost 5 bases, with 6 bases spanning the gap. The germline V gene encodes CDR1 GTSNPN and CDR2 SVGIG (reference sequence). The CDR3 loop spans 11 amino acids. The CDR3 is CAWTSNNEQFF. In nucleotides, the CDR3 is TGTGCCTGGACCTCAAACAATGAGCAGTTCTTC. The variable domain in full, with the rest retrieved from reference TRBV30 and TRBJ2-1, is SQTIHQWPATLVQPVGSPLSLECTVEGTSNPNLYWYRQAAGRGLQLLFYSVGIGQISSEVPQNLSASRPQDRQFILSSKKLLLSDSGFYLCAWTSNNEQFFGPGTRLTVL.

This clonotype was counted a single time. The chain combines TRBV29-1 with TRBJ2-5, with 7 bases that match TRBD2. V was pared by 7 bases and J by 3 bases, with 5 bases of the junction left unmatched. Germline lookup yields CDR1 SQVTM and CDR2 ANQGSEA. This CDR3 is 12 amino acids long. CDR3 sequence (DNA): TGCAGCGCTATGGGGGGGAAAGAGACCCAGTACTTC. As protein: CSAMGGKETQYF. The variable domain in full, completed from reference TRBV29-1 and TRBJ2-5, reads SAVISQKPSRDICQRGTSLTIQCQVDSQVTMMFWYRQQPGQSLTLIATANQGSEATYESGFVIDKFPISRPNLTFSTLTVSNMSPEDSSIYLCSAMGGKETQYFGPGTRLLVL.

This chain joins TRBV12-3 or TRBV12-4 and TRBJ2-1; the D is unclear. Trimming took 5 bases from V and 6 from J, leaving 5 bases between them. This CDR3 contains 11 residues. As DNA, the CDR3 is TGTGCCAGCAGTCCCTTCAATGAGCAGTTCTTC. The encoded protein is CASSPFNEQFF.

The chain carries TRBV27 and TRBJ1-1; D may be TRBD1 (6 bases). The germline V and J ends were trimmed by 5 bases and 6 bases, with 13 bases remaining between them. In germline, CDR1 is MNHEY, CDR2 SMNVEV (reference sequence). The length of the CDR3 is 13 residues. The DNA for the CDR3 is TGTGCCAGCAGTAAACAGGGTATGGCTGAAGCTTTCTTT. Translating it yields CASSKQGMAEAFF.

The V call is TRBV12-3 or TRBV12-4, the J call TRBJ2-7; weak D call: TRBD1 (6 bases). The CDR3 length is 17 residues. With 2 bases removed from V and 3 bases from J, the gap between germline ends came to 20 bases. The CDR3 nucleotides read TGTGCCAGCAGTTTATATCGGGGACAAAGACTCCTCTACGAGCAGTACTTC. Residues: CASSLYRGQRLLYEQYF.

This rearrangement joins TRBV7-2 to TRBJ1-2, with D possibly being TRBD1 (5 bases). Trimming pared 4 bases from V and 6 bases from J, leaving 9 bases between. The CDR3 loop spans 12 amino acids. Germline values: CDR1 SGHTA, CDR2 FQGNSA. CDR3 region: CASSSNRNGYTF. DNA of the CDR3: TGTGCCAGCAGCTCGAACAGGAATGGCTACACCTTC.

The chain carries TRBV29-1 and TRBJ2-3; 11 bases line up with TRBD2. Germline V gene lookup returns CDR1 SQVTM and CDR2 ANQGSEA. The CDR3 sequence is 17 residues long. Losses at the gene ends were 7 bases for V and 5 bases for J; bases not matched to a gene: 17. The CDR3 DNA follows: TGCAGCGATACCGGGACTAGCGGTAGCGTCCTTAGAGATACGCAGTATTTT. Its protein is CSDTGTSGSVLRDTQYF.